This T cell receptor beta chain was identified in a study of blood T cell repertoires in COVID-19. On the study more broadly: T cells, B-cell-depleted T cells, or PBMCs supplied cDNA or gDNA.

Enrollees, roughly 18 to 89 years old, lived in about two dozen US areas. Allocation to cohorts depended on clinical history reported by the participants. Trimming stripped 5 bases from V and 6 bases from J, with 17 bases between. From germline, CDR1 is MDHEN and CDR2 SYDVKM. The CDR3 is 15 amino acids. Original methodology: Reference gene primer amplification in the assay estimated nucleated cell counts. Produced via immunoSEQ multiplex PCR; TCRdb's table is partial and in-frame only. Clone size and V and J calls were adopted from that table, with D and trimming inferred from the DNA. Of about 210,000 clones in the sample, about 86% were seen once.

The chain employs TRBV28 and TRBJ2-1, with D possibly TRBD2 on 6 matching bases. The source material was PBMCs or T cells enriched from blood (not recorded which). The sequence derives from a woman between 40 and 55 years old with acute COVID-19. The CDR3 DNA is TGTGCCAGCAGTATAACTAGCCTATTCGGCAATGAGCAGTTCTTC. This gives the protein CASSITSLFGNEQFF. The variable domain in full, with the rest retrieved from reference TRBV28 and TRBJ2-1, is DVKVTQSSRYLVKRTGEKVFLECVQDMDHENMFWYRQDPGLGLRLIYFSYDVKMKEKGDIPEGYSVSREKKERFSLILESASTNQTSMYLCASSITSLFGNEQFFGPGTRLTVL.